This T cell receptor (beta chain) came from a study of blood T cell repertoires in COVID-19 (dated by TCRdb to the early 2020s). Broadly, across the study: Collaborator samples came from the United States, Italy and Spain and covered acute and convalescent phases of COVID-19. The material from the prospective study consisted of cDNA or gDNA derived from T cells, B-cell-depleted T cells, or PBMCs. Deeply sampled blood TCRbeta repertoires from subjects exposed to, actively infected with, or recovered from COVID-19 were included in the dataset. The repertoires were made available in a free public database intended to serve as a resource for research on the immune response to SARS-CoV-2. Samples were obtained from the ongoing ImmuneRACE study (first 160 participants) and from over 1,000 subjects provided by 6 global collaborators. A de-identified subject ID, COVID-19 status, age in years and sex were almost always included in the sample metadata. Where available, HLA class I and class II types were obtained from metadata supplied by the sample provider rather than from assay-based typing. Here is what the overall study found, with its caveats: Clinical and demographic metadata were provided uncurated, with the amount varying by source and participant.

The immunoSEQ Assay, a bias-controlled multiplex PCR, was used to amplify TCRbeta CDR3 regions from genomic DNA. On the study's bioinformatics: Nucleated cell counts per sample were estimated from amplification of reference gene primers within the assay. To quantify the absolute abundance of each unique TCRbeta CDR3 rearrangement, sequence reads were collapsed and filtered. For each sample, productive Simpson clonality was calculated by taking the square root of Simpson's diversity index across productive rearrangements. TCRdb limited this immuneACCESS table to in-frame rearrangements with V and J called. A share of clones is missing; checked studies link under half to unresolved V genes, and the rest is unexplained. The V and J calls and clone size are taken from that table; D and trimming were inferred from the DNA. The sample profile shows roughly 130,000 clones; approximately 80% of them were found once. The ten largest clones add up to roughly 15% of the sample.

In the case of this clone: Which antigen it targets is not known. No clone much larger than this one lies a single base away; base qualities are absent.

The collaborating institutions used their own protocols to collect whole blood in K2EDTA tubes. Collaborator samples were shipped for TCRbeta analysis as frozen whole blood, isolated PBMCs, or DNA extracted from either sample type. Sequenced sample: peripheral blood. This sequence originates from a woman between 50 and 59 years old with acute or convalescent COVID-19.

The CDR3 protein sequence reads: CASRSSQDFEPQHF. The bases are TGTGCCAGCAGGTCAAGCCAGGACTTTGAGCCCCAGCATTTT. The sequence is built from TRBV5-5 and TRBJ1-5; no D gene can be assigned with confidence. The CDR3 numbers 14 residues from cysteine through phenylalanine. Only the CDR3 part of the read is kept: 42 bases, read in frame from the first base. Looking up the germline V gene (reference sequence) yields CDR1 SGHKS and CDR2 YYEKEE. At the junction V is shortened by 5 bases and J by 8 bases, with 17 bases in between.